This TCR beta chain was observed in a study of Ad26.COV2.S vaccination and SARS-CoV-2 variants. For the study at large: The vaccine Ad26.COV2.S was put into the muscle once, or twice with 56 days between.

Clones were read by immunoSEQ multiplex PCR, and TCRdb kept only the in-frame ones, dropping some. The data hold some 640,000 clones, with 70% to 90% observed a single time. The treatment is: roughly 18 received Ad26.COV2.S at low or high dose, single or two shots; several received placebo; per-sample allocation not given. Collection of the samples took place on day 63 after the first injection of vaccine or placebo. The CDR3 covers 15 residues. Germline V gene lookup returns CDR1 SNHLY and CDR2 FYNNEI. Trimming removed 0 bases from V and 3 bases from J, with 11 bases in between. This material consisted of peripheral blood, taken in a trial of Ad26.COV2.S vaccine versus placebo. The chain joins TRBV2 to TRBJ1-2, with D possibly being TRBD1 (6 bases). This receptor was identified in a person aged 18-60 years who received the Ad26.COV2.S COVID-19 vaccine or a placebo. This chain's CDR3 is CASSEARTAYYGYTF. The CDR3, as DNA: TGTGCCAGCAGTGAAGCTAGGACAGCTTACTATGGCTACACCTTC.